This T cell receptor beta chain is drawn from a study of PD-1 blockade in mismatch repair-deficient tumors. Regarding the study as a whole: Rapid post-treatment expansion, then contraction, generally preceding radiologic response, marked tumor-resident clones.

Remarks on this clone: What it binds is not known.

All patients were mismatch repair deficient, assessed by either PCR or immunohistochemistry. TCRs were sequenced from a few patients responding to pembrolizumab. Repertoires were generated with immunoSEQ multiplex PCR, while TCRdb's copy carries only in-frame clones and drops some. Among some 26,000 clones, about 83% were seen once, and the ten largest hold around 20%. The sequence was collected from an adult with mismatch repair-deficient cancer. The material was peripheral blood, obtained 12 weeks after starting pembrolizumab.

DNA of the CDR3: TGTGCCAGCACCCCCTTGTCTGGTAGCAATCAGCCCCAGCATTTT. Translated, it gives CASTPLSGSNQPQHF. V usage is TRBV6-6 and J usage is TRBJ1-5; D not resolved. This CDR3 spans 15 amino acids. The V gene lost 7 bases and the J gene lost 0 bases, with 13 bases spanning the gap. CDR1 is MNHNY, CDR2 SVGAGI, per germline (reference sequence).